The T cell receptor beta chain described here comes from a study of blood T cells in healthy people across ages. Study background: Roughly one uniquely barcoded beta molecule per two T cells was captured. General study results and limits: It was not possible, with unsorted PBMCs, to conclusively compare naive and antigen-experienced cells.

The use of a sample-barcoded 5' primer and a J-beta primer mix characterized a second PCR of 7 to 11 cycles. TCRdb processed the 5' RACE reads anew with MiXCR; each CDR3 protein has one entry. The repertoire has some 640,000 distinct CDR3 sequences, 49% of them found once; the top ten carry around a third. This clonotype occurred a few times. Its specificity is unknown. Trimming removed 8 bases at V and 10 bases at J, with 24 bases between. Germline V lookup: CDR1 DFQATT, CDR2 SNEGSKA (reference sequence). The CDR3 is 13 residues long. The source of this sequence is a woman aged 55 to 70 in good health. V gene TRBV20-1 combines with J gene TRBJ2-7; D gene unclear. The material sequenced was blood. CDR3 coding DNA: TGCAGTCCAAAGGGTGGCGGCGAGTTGGGCCAGTACTTC. This codes for CSPKGGGELGQYF.